What follows describes a single T cell receptor (beta chain). What it recognizes is unknown. Using immunoSEQ multiplex PCR, the repertoire was profiled, and TCRdb retains in-frame clones only, with some absent. The sample records more than 550,000 clones, about 91% being singletons. These data belong to a study of shared clonotypes between healthy human individuals. Study summary: Per-donor plates numbered three CD4 naive, three CD4 memory, two CD8 naive and one CD8 memory.

The germline V and J ends were trimmed by 3 bases and 7 bases, with 19 bases remaining between them. The CDR3 totals 15 residues. Germline V gene data show CDR1 as MNHEY and CDR2 as SMNVEV (reference sequence). Study-level points and caveats: Estimated richness was generally greater in naive than memory subsets.

CD45RO-negative CD8 cells positively selected for CCR7 made up the naive population, which excluded terminally differentiated effector memory CD45RA+ cells. The sequence derives from a young man in good health. Sequencing used naive CD8+ T cells sorted from blood. The chain links TRBV27 to TRBJ2-7; a weak D match, TRBD1 (8 bases). The CDR3 DNA is TGTGCCAGCAGTTTCTATACAGGGGGAGGGAGGGAGCAGTACTTC. Translated: CASSFYTGGGREQYF.